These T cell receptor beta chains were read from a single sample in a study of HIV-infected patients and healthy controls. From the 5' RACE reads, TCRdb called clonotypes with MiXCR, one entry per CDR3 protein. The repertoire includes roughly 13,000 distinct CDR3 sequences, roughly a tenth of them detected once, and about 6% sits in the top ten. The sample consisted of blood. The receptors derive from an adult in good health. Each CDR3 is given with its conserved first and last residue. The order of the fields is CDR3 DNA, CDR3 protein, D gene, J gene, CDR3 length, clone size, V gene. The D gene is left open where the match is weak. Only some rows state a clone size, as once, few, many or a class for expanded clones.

cdr3_nt: TGTGCCAGCAGCGTAGGGCAGGGGGGTGGAAACACCATATATTTT
cdr3_aa: CASSVGQGGGNTIYF
d_call: TRBD1
j_call: TRBJ1-3
cdr3_length: 15
clone_size: many
v_call: TRBV9

cdr3_nt: TGTGCCAGCAGTTTATCTAGTGGGGGTAAAAATGAGCAGTTCTTC
cdr3_aa: CASSLSSGGKNEQFF
d_call: -
j_call: TRBJ2-1
cdr3_length: 15
clone_size: medium-sized
v_call: TRBV28

cdr3_nt: TGCAGTGCTGAGCGGGGCACAGATACGCAGTATTTT
cdr3_aa: CSAERGTDTQYF
d_call: -
j_call: TRBJ2-3
cdr3_length: 12
clone_size: medium-sized
v_call: TRBV20-1

cdr3_nt: TGTGCCAGCAGCTTAGGCCAGGCGGATACGCAGTATTTT
cdr3_aa: CASSLGQADTQYF
d_call: -
j_call: TRBJ2-3
cdr3_length: 13
clone_size: few
v_call: TRBV7-2

cdr3_nt: TGTGCCAGCAGTTTGACTAGCGGGATCCCCGTCGGCACAGATACGCAGTATTTT
cdr3_aa: CASSLTSGIPVGTDTQYF
d_call: TRBD2
j_call: TRBJ2-3
cdr3_length: 18
clone_size: -
v_call: TRBV6-6

cdr3_nt: TGCAGTGCTAGAGCCGGGACGGGGAACACTGAAGCTTTCTTT
cdr3_aa: CSARAGTGNTEAFF
d_call: -
j_call: TRBJ1-1
cdr3_length: 14
clone_size: medium-sized
v_call: TRBV20-1

cdr3_nt: TGTGCCAGCAGCTCCATCATAGCGGGAGGAGGGGAGCAGTACTTC
cdr3_aa: CASSSIIAGGGEQYF
d_call: TRBD2
j_call: TRBJ2-7
cdr3_length: 15
clone_size: many
v_call: TRBV7-2

cdr3_nt: TGTGCCATCAGTGAGTCGGGACTAGCGGGAGCAGGCTCCTACAATGAGCAGTTCTTC
cdr3_aa: CAISESGLAGAGSYNEQFF
d_call: TRBD2
j_call: TRBJ2-1
cdr3_length: 19
clone_size: medium-sized
v_call: TRBV10-3

cdr3_nt: TGTGCCAGCAGCTTAGGGGCCTCCTACGAGCAGTACTTC
cdr3_aa: CASSLGASYEQYF
d_call: -
j_call: TRBJ2-7
cdr3_length: 13
clone_size: medium-sized
v_call: TRBV7-6

cdr3_nt: TGCGCCAGCGCATTAGCTTGGCAAGTCGTGGCTGGCAGGAACACTGAAGCTTTCTTT
cdr3_aa: CASALAWQVVAGRNTEAFF
d_call: -
j_call: TRBJ1-1
cdr3_length: 19
clone_size: -
v_call: TRBV5-1

cdr3_nt: TGCAGTGCTAGTAAGAGCGGGGTTAACAATGAGCAGTTCTTC
cdr3_aa: CSASKSGVNNEQFF
d_call: TRBD2
j_call: TRBJ2-1
cdr3_length: 14
clone_size: many
v_call: TRBV20-1

cdr3_nt: TGTGCCAGCAGCTTCGGAAGCTCCTACGAGCAGTACTTC
cdr3_aa: CASSFGSSYEQYF
d_call: -
j_call: TRBJ2-7
cdr3_length: 13
clone_size: -
v_call: TRBV5-4

cdr3_nt: TGTGCCAGCAGTTTGGATGGGGGCACCTACGAGCAGTACTTC
cdr3_aa: CASSLDGGTYEQYF
d_call: -
j_call: TRBJ2-7
cdr3_length: 14
clone_size: medium-sized
v_call: TRBV6-5

cdr3_nt: TGCGCCAGCAGCCAAGTTTGGCCTAACCAGACCTACGAGCAGTACTTC
cdr3_aa: CASSQVWPNQTYEQYF
d_call: -
j_call: TRBJ2-7
cdr3_length: 16
clone_size: -
v_call: TRBV4-1

cdr3_nt: TGTGCCAGCAGACGACAGCGTAACACTGAAGCTTTCTTT
cdr3_aa: CASRRQRNTEAFF
d_call: -
j_call: TRBJ1-1
cdr3_length: 13
clone_size: medium-sized
v_call: TRBV3-1

cdr3_nt: TGTGCCAGTAGTTTGGGTGGAGGCTACACCTTC
cdr3_aa: CASSLGGGYTF
d_call: -
j_call: TRBJ1-2
cdr3_length: 11
clone_size: -
v_call: TRBV28

cdr3_nt: TGCGCCAGCAGCCAAGGCCCGGGACAGATAAATGAAAAACTGTTTTTT
cdr3_aa: CASSQGPGQINEKLFF
d_call: TRBD1
j_call: TRBJ1-4
cdr3_length: 16
clone_size: many
v_call: TRBV4-1

cdr3_nt: TGCAGTGCGAGAAGCCTCGGGCAAGCCTACGAGCAGTACTTC
cdr3_aa: CSARSLGQAYEQYF
d_call: -
j_call: TRBJ2-7
cdr3_length: 14
clone_size: many
v_call: TRBV20-1

cdr3_nt: TGTGCCAGCAGCGCCCTGGACAGGGGCAGCACAGATACGCAGTATTTT
cdr3_aa: CASSALDRGSTDTQYF
d_call: TRBD1
j_call: TRBJ2-3
cdr3_length: 16
clone_size: -
v_call: TRBV9

cdr3_nt: TGTGCCAGTAGTATAGCCGGGGAGGAAGAGACCCAGTACTTC
cdr3_aa: CASSIAGEEETQYF
d_call: -
j_call: TRBJ2-5
cdr3_length: 14
clone_size: -
v_call: TRBV19